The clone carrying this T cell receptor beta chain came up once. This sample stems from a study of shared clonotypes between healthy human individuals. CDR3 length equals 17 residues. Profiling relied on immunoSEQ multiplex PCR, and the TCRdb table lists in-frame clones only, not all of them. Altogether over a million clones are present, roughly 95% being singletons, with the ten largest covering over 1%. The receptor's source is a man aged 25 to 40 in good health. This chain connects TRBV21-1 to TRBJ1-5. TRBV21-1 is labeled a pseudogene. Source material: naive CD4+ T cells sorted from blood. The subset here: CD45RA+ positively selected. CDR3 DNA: TGTGCCAGCAGCACAAGCGGGGGGCGCACGGGCAATCAGCCCCAGCATTTT. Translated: CASSTSGGRTGNQPQHF.